This T cell receptor (beta chain) was recorded in a study of cytomegalovirus exposure and HLA in healthy donors. Study-level results: Most of the TCR beta V segments (in an earlier analysis) were productive either about 87% or about 30% of the time.

V dropped 6 bases and J dropped 8; count of bases not matched to a gene: 10. CDR1 is SGHNT, CDR2 YYREEE, per germline (reference sequence). This CDR3 is built from 13 residues. Concerning this clone: Its target is unknown.

The PCR ran on 60 Vbeta and 13 Jbeta primers. Measured with immunoSEQ multiplex PCR; TCRdb has only the in-frame clones, and not every one. Of about 140,000 clones in the sample, almost 80% were seen once. This chain connects TRBV5-4 to TRBJ1-2; 7 bases agree with TRBD1. Sequencing was done on a sample of PBMCs. The sequence came from a young man in good health and CMV-seronegative. The CDR3 DNA reads TGTGCCAGCACCAAGCTTGGAGGGGGCGGCTACACCTTC. Its protein is CASTKLGGGGYTF.